This passage covers 19 T cell receptor beta chains from one sample sequenced in a study of T cell clonality in common variable immunodeficiency. Study-wide points: Fewer deletions and N-nucleotide insertions were reportedly seen in common variable immunodeficiency TCR beta sequences.

For these TCRs, the target antigens are not known. Generated by immunoSEQ multiplex PCR, the TCRdb table keeps only in-frame clones and is missing some. The sample contains over 20,000 clones, none occurring once; under 2.5% lies in the top ten. Input material: peripheral blood mononuclear cells. Receptors were obtained from a human donor with common variable immunodeficiency.

There are many counts of this clone. Read coverage stops 3 residues before the CDR3 terminus; the germline J gene supplies the remainder. V is TRBV19 and J is TRBJ2-1; 8 positions match TRBD2. In germline, CDR1 is LNHDA, CDR2 SQIVND (reference sequence). This CDR3 contains 15 residues. V trimming: 7 bases; J trimming: 2 bases; junction bases outside the gene matches: 7. The CDR3 sequence: CASTSSGGAYNEQFF. The sequenced CDR3 bases are TGTGCCAGTACCTCGAGCGGGGGAGCCTACAATGAG. Looking up the rest from reference TRBV19 and TRBJ2-1 gives the full variable domain: DGGITQSPKYLFRKEGQNVTLSCEQNLNHDAMYWYRQDPGQGLRLIYYSQIVNDFQKGDIAEGYSVSREKKESFPLTVTSAQKNPTAFYLCASTSSGGAYNEQFFGPGTRLTVL.

This clone was seen many times. The CDR3 end lies 3 residues beyond the end of the read and is filled in from the germline J gene. The chain joins TRBV6-1 to TRBJ2-3; TRBD1 is a possible D gene (5 bases). This CDR3 spans 15 amino acids. The germline V gene encodes CDR1 MNHNS and CDR2 SASEGT. With 2 bases removed from V and 0 bases from J, the gap between germline ends came to 9 bases. The sequenced CDR3 bases are TGTGCCAGCAGTGAATTCCGACAGAGCACAGATACG. Amino acid sequence: CASSEFRQSTDT. The whole CDR3 protein is CASSEFRQSTDTQYF.

This clone showed up many times. Sequencing ends 3 residues short of the CDR3 end; the germline J gene provides the rest. The chain has TRBV30 and TRBJ2-3; D remains unclear. The germline V gene has CDR1 GTSNPN and CDR2 SVGIG (reference sequence). The CDR3 extends over 12 amino acids. The V end was cut by 3 bases, the J end by 2 bases, with 6 bases between. CDR3 amino acids: CAWRLATDTQYF. The covered CDR3 bases are TGTGCCTGGAGATTAGCCACAGATACG.

This clone was seen many times. Coverage ceases 3 residues before the CDR3 finishes, and the germline J gene fills in the end. The V and J genes are TRBV19 and TRBJ2-5; 10 bases agree with TRBD2. Germline V lookup: CDR1 LNHDA, CDR2 SQIVND (reference sequence). The length of the CDR3 is 16 residues. Unmatched junction bases numbered 3, after V lost 1 base and J lost 1 base. CDR3: CASSIASSGGQETQYF. Incomplete CDR3 DNA: TGTGCCAGTAGTATAGCGTCTAGCGGGGGCCAAGAGACC.

In this sample, this clone turned up many times. Here the CDR3 reads CASSISADTQYF. CDR3 bases read: TGTGCCAGTAGTATCTCGGCAGATACG. This chain links TRBV19 with TRBJ2-3; D gene ambiguous. The CDR3 end falls 3 residues outside the read, so it is completed with the germline J gene. Trimming shortened V by 3 bases and J by 4 bases, and 5 bases separated the two germline ends. This CDR3 contains 12 residues. Germline lookup yields CDR1 LNHDA and CDR2 SQIVND (reference sequence).

There are many counts of this clone. Coverage ceases 3 residues before the CDR3 finishes, and the germline J gene fills in the end. The chain recombines TRBV18 with TRBJ1-1; the match to TRBD1 covers 8 bases. Trimming removed 4 bases from V and 5 bases from J; junction bases left unmatched: 12. The CDR3 is 16 amino acids. Germline V gives CDR1 KGHSH, CDR2 LQKENI. The sequenced CDR3 bases are TGTGCCAGCTCACTGACTCCCGGACAGGGAAGTACTGAA. This translates into CASSLTPGQGSTE. From start to end, the CDR3 is CASSLTPGQGSTEAFF.

In this sample, this clone turned up many times. The CDR3 extends 3 residues past the end of the read, so its final part is completed from the germline J gene. The rearrangement uses TRBV7-9 and TRBJ2-1; D not certain. This CDR3 region has 12 residues. Trimming removed 5 bases from V and 9 bases from J, with 11 bases in between. The germline CDR1 and CDR2 sequences are SEHNR and FQNEAQ (reference sequence). CDR3 bases read: TGTGCCAGCAGCACTACCTCAGTTGAG. Its translation is CASSTTSVE. The whole CDR3 reads CASSTTSVEQFF.

This clone was seen many times. The CDR3 extends 3 residues past the end of the read, so its final part is completed from the germline J gene. The chain recombines TRBV29-1 with TRBJ1-2; 9 bases align to TRBD1. Germline V CDR1 and CDR2: SQVTM, ANQGSEA. The CDR3 spans 15 residues. V gave up 7 bases and J gave up 7 bases; unmatched junction bases: 16. CDR3 residues: CSAAGGQGSLGGYTF. Incomplete CDR3 DNA: TGCAGCGCCGCAGGGGGACAGGGAAGTTTGGGTGGC.

This clone came up many times. Read sequence stops 3 residues before the CDR3 end, and the germline J gene provides the missing end. The rearrangement links TRBV5-1 to TRBJ2-1; maybe TRBD2 (5 bases). CDR1 SGHRS and CDR2 YFSETQ come from the germline V gene. Trimming removed 4 bases at V and 8 bases at J, with 16 bases between. This CDR3 is built from 14 residues. Partial CDR3 DNA: TGCGCCAGCAGCCCTAAGCTAGCTTTCCATGAG. As protein: CASSPKLAFHE. The entire CDR3 is CASSPKLAFHEQFF.

This clone was seen ten or more times. The read terminates 3 residues ahead of where the CDR3 ends, so the germline J gene completes it. The V gene is TRBV7-9, the J gene TRBJ2-1; D is undetermined. The CDR3 extends over 11 amino acids. Per germline, CDR1 SEHNR and CDR2 FQNEAQ (reference sequence). Trimming took off 2 bases at V and 9 bases at J, with 5 bases between the two ends. The CDR3 is CASSLLAEQFF. CDR3 DNA (partial): TGTGCCAGCAGCTTATTGGCTGAG.

The table lists this clone with many counts. The sequenced CDR3 bases are TGTGCCAGCAGGGACCAGGGGGCTATAAATTCACCC. Translating gives CASRDQGAINSP. In full, the CDR3 is CASRDQGAINSPLHF. The J gene is TRBJ1-6, the V gene TRBV2; 8 bases are shared with TRBD1. The read ends 3 residues early relative to the CDR3; the germline J gene fills the gap. In germline, CDR1 is SNHLY, CDR2 FYNNEI. The trim removed 6 bases at V and 7 bases at J, leaving 8 bases unmatched. CDR3 length: 15 amino acids.

About this clone itself: Coverage ceases 3 residues before the CDR3 finishes, and the germline J gene fills in the end. The V and J genes are TRBV5-1 and TRBJ1-1; 8 positions match TRBD1. Germline CDR1 and CDR2: SGHRS and YFSETQ. V gave up 0 bases and J gave up 0 bases; unmatched junction bases: 1. The CDR3 spans 15 residues. CDR3 region: CASSLGDRLNTEAFF. CDR3 bases read: TGCGCCAGCAGCTTGGGGGACAGGTTGAACACTGAA.

This clone was found a few times. The read terminates 3 residues before the CDR3 end, so the remaining end is supplied by the germline J gene. The V call is TRBV7-9, the J call TRBJ1-6, with TRBD1 matching 7 bases. The V gene end was trimmed by 3 bases and the J gene end by 8 bases; junction bases not matched to a gene: 7. The CDR3 totals 15 residues. Looked up from germline, CDR1 is SEHNR and CDR2 is FQNEAQ (reference sequence). CDR3 DNA, as far as it was read: TGTGCCAGCAGCTTGGAGGGGGCTTTGGATTCACCC. This gives the protein CASSLEGALDSP. The entire CDR3 sequence reads CASSLEGALDSPLHF. The full variable domain, completed using reference TRBV7-9 and TRBJ1-6, is DTGVSQNPRHKITKRGQNVTFRCDPISEHNRLYWYRQTLGQGPEFLTYFQNEAQLEKSRLLSDRFSAERPKGSFSTLEIQRTEQGDSAMYLCASSLEGALDSPLHFGNGTRLTVT.

This clone was observed many times. The CDR3 end lies 3 residues beyond the end of the read and is filled in from the germline J gene. The chain has TRBV20-1 and TRBJ1-2; 9 bases match TRBD1. V dropped 5 bases and J dropped 2; count of bases not matched to a gene: 3. The CDR3 covers 13 residues. Germline V gives CDR1 DFQATT, CDR2 SNEGSKA (reference sequence). This chain's CDR3 is CSALGTGNYGYTF. CDR3 DNA, as far as it was read: TGCAGTGCTCTGGGGACAGGGAACTATGGC.

This clone was picked up many times. The CDR3 is cut off 3 residues early in the read; its end comes from the germline J gene. The chain carries TRBV30 and TRBJ1-3; D is perhaps TRBD1 (6 bases). There are 15 residues in the CDR3. The V end was cut by 2 bases, the J end by 1 base, with 12 bases between. Germline loops: CDR1 GTSNPN, CDR2 SVGIG (reference sequence). The CDR3 sequence is CAWSLWTDSGNTIYF. The covered CDR3 bases are TGTGCCTGGAGTCTATGGACAGATTCTGGAAACACC. Full variable domain (missing parts from reference TRBV30 and TRBJ1-3): SQTIHQWPATLVQPVGSPLSLECTVEGTSNPNLYWYRQAAGRGLQLLFYSVGIGQISSEVPQNLSASRPQDRQFILSSKKLLLSDSGFYLCAWSLWTDSGNTIYFGEGSWLTVV.

This clone appeared many times. The read comes to an end 3 residues before the CDR3 does, leaving the germline J gene to fill in the end. The chain employs TRBV2 and TRBJ2-5, with a tentative D call TRBD2 (7 bases). V shed 7 bases and J shed 5 bases, with 14 bases lying between them. This CDR3 region has 13 residues. CDR1 and CDR2 from the germline V gene are SNHLY and FYNNEI. The DNA read from the CDR3 is TGTGCCAGCAAATTCGGGGGGCAGGAGACC. Residues: CASKFGGQET. The full-length CDR3 reads as CASKFGGQETQYF.

This clone was counted many times. The CDR3 goes on 3 residues after the read ends, and that part is filled in from the germline J gene. The chain is built from TRBV20-1 and TRBJ2-3; the match to TRBD2 covers 11 bases. CDR1 is DFQATT and CDR2 is SNEGSKA in the germline V gene (reference sequence). The CDR3 consists of 16 residues. J lost 2 bases, V lost 3 bases, and 7 bases had no gene match. Partial CDR3 DNA: TGCAGTGCTAGGAACCCGACTAGCGGGGACACAGATACG. This codes for CSARNPTSGDTDT. The entire CDR3 sequence reads CSARNPTSGDTDTQYF.

There are many counts of this clone. The sequenced part of the CDR3 DNA is TGTGCCAGCAGCTTAGCGGTGGACAGGGGCCACTACCAAGAGACC. Protein: CASSLAVDRGHYQET. The full CDR3 protein reads CASSLAVDRGHYQETQYF. The chain uses TRBV7-6 and TRBJ2-5; TRBD1 matches 9 bases. Coverage ceases 3 residues before the CDR3 finishes, and the germline J gene fills in the end. Germline V gene lookup returns CDR1 SGHVS and CDR2 FNYEAQ. Trimming cost V 0 bases and J 0 bases; bases outside gene matches: 8. This CDR3 comprises 18 residues.

Notes on this clone: The read ends 3 residues early relative to the CDR3; the germline J gene fills the gap. The rearrangement links TRBV20-1 to TRBJ1-3, with D unresolved. This CDR3 has 15 amino acids. Germline V gene sequence: CDR1 DFQATT, CDR2 SNEGSKA (reference sequence). The ends were cut back, 6 bases at V and 0 bases at J, with 15 bases in the middle. CDR3 protein: CSADTTGYSGNTIYF. CDR3 bases read: TGCAGTGCCGACACGACGGGGTACTCTGGAAACACC.